This is a list of T cell receptor beta chains from one sample in a study of cytomegalovirus exposure and HLA in healthy donors. The data were produced by immunoSEQ multiplex PCR, yet TCRdb's version contains in-frame clones alone and is incomplete. There are about 41,000 clones in the sample; around 85% occur only once, and 2.5% to 3.5% lies in the top ten. Sequencing used PBMCs. All receptors come from a man aged 50-59 years in good health and CMV-seronegative. CDR3s include the opening cysteine and the closing phenylalanine or tryptophan.

>TRBV2|TRBJ2-3|15
CASSSGTGDPDTQYF
>TRBV7-3|TRBJ2-1|16
CASSWGLAGGVYEQFF
>TRBV7-3|TRBJ2-5|14
CASSQGQGLETQYF
>TRBV9|TRBJ2-7|16
CASSVFSLAGVPEQYF
>TRBV28|TRBJ1-6|13
CASRPSGSSPLHF
>TRBV6-5|TRBJ1-1|15
CASSYPDWGDTEAFF
>TRBV5-1|TRBJ2-1|16
CASSLEGASTYNEQFF
>TRBV20-1|TRBJ1-2|11
CSATLSPGYTF
>TRBV2|TRBJ2-1|15
CAIIAAASSYNEQFF
>TRBV19|TRBJ2-3|15
CASSSSGRDGDTQYF
>TRBV7-2|TRBJ1-6|14
CASSEGQVDSPLHF
>TRBV6-6|TRBJ1-4|15
CASRTGGAANEKLFF
>TRBV5-1|TRBJ2-1|16
CASSPPFLEGRSEQFF
>TRBV9|TRBJ1-1|11
CASSQGTEAFF
>TRBV7-2|TRBJ2-1|15
CASSFMGQVRNEQFF
>TRBV13|TRBJ2-2|16
CASSGTGTGYTGELFF
>TRBV2|TRBJ2-7|14
CASSEQGLPYEQYF
>TRBV4-1|TRBJ2-3|12
CASSQDRDTQYF
>TRBV7-9|TRBJ2-7|14
CASRVGQGYGEQYF
>TRBV28|TRBJ2-7|12
CATAISGYEQYF
>TRBV19|TRBJ2-1|14
CASSISRAHNEQFF
>TRBV6-4|TRBJ2-6|16
CASSETGSAGANVLTF
>TRBV19|TRBJ1-1|13
CASSISTGTEAFF
>TRBV7-3|TRBJ2-5|13
CASSKTPGETQYF
>TRBV9|TRBJ2-3|16
CASSGGLAESTDTQYF
>TRBV6-1|TRBJ1-2|14
CASSELAETGSYTF
>TRBV19|TRBJ2-2|14
CASNPLRDTGELFF
>TRBV11-2|TRBJ2-1|15
CASSFGQGLFNERFF
>TRBV19|TRBJ2-1|15
CASSPLGGEYNEQFF
>TRBV28|TRBJ2-7|14
CASSTLDRAGEQYF
>TRBV5-6|TRBJ2-5|14
CASSLQGSQETQYF
>TRBV5-6|TRBJ1-1|13
CASSSWTGTEAFF
>TRBV6-5|TRBJ2-3|14
CASRQLDYTDTQYF
>TRBV5-1|TRBJ1-1|15
CASSLASGKITEAFF
>TRBV14|TRBJ2-2|14
CASGGTENTGELFF
>TRBV19|TRBJ1-4|13
CASRSTGAEKLFF
>TRBV19|TRBJ2-1|13
CASSRDRHNEQFF
>TRBV18|TRBJ2-7|15
CASSPNQGGIDEQYF
>TRBV28|TRBJ2-7|12
CASRGLVYEQYF
>TRBV27|TRBJ1-2|16
CASSLDRAGGYYGYTF
>TRBV7-2|TRBJ1-2|14
CASSLAAAGHGYTF
>TRBV6-5|TRBJ2-2|15
CASSYSPGNTGELFF
>TRBV19|TRBJ1-3|16
CASSIGRQGEGNTIYF
>TRBV19|TRBJ2-2|14
CASSIVRGTGELFF
>TRBV11-3|TRBJ1-3|17
CASSLEVQGSPGNTIYF
>TRBV5-6|TRBJ1-4|16
CASSLAPLGGNEKLFF
>TRBV9|TRBJ2-5|16
CASSGLAGGPQETQYF
>TRBV19|-|13
CASKAGQTYEQYF
>TRBV11-3|TRBJ1-1|15
CASSRTGRGATEAFF
>TRBV6-4|TRBJ2-5|13
CASSKDSEETQYF
>TRBV7-9|TRBJ2-2|14
CASRKDSNVGELFF
>TRBV7-6|TRBJ2-7|14
CASSPGTSAYEQYF
>TRBV9|TRBJ1-1|16
CASSPYIDRRNTEAFF
>TRBV5-6|TRBJ2-2|16
CASSLGRRGNTGELFF
>TRBV7-2|TRBJ1-1|14
CASSFGPSGTEAFF